This T cell receptor (beta chain) is from a study of cytomegalovirus exposure and HLA in healthy donors. Only in-frame clones appear in the TCRdb table, and some are missing; sequencing was by immunoSEQ multiplex PCR. The table lists roughly 200,000 clones, around 86% of them singletons, with around 7.2% in the top ten. The germline gives CDR1 SNHLY, CDR2 FYNNEI. The length of the CDR3 is 13 residues. The count of this clone is one. Its antigen remains unidentified. A read error may produce the germline difference seen at one junction end. Regarding the study as a whole: Researchers counted roughly 150 TCR beta chains as cytomegalovirus-associated. Generally TCR sequences proved uncommon, though certain public TCRs appeared in numerous donors.

This TCR derives from a man aged 30 to 39 in good health and CMV-seropositive. This rearrangement joins TRBV2 to TRBJ1-5; D is perhaps TRBD1 (5 bases). Sample: PBMCs. The chain's CDR3 is CACRGEGNQPQHF. The CDR3 DNA sequence: TGTGCCTGCAGAGGGGAAGGCAATCAGCCCCAGCATTTT.